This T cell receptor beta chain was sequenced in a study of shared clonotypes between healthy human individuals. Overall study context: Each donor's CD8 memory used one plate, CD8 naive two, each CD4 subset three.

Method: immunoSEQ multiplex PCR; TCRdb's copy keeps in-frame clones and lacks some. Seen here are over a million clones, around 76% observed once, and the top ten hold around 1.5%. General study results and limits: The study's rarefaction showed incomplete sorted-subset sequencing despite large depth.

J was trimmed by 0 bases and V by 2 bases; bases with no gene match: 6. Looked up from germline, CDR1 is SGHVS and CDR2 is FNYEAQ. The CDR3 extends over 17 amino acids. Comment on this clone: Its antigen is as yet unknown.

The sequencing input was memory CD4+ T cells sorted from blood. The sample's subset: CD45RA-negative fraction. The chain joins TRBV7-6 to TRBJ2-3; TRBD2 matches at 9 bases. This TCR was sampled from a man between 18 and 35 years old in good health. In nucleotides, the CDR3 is TGTGCCAGCAGCTTAACTAGCGGGTTATCTAGCACAGATACGCAGTATTTT. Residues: CASSLTSGLSSTDTQYF.